This note documents a single T cell receptor (beta chain) sequence. This specimen belongs to a study of technical replicates of blood from a few donors. The CDR3 is 14 residues long. Germline CDR1 SGHTA, CDR2 FQGTGA. V dropped 4 bases and J dropped 3; count of bases not matched to a gene: 2. Libraries were prepared by immunoSEQ multiplex PCR; TCRdb keeps only in-frame clonotypes and omits some of them. The data contain about 80,000 clones, approximately 94% of them singletons. Sequences were obtained from T cells isolated from PBMCs. The clonotype originates from a human donor in good health. The V and J genes are TRBV7-3 and TRBJ2-1; 8 positions match TRBD2. Here the CDR3 DNA reads TGTGCCAGCAGCTCCGGGACTAGCTACAATGAGCAGTTCTTC. This codes for CASSSGTSYNEQFF.